This note documents a single T cell receptor (beta chain) sequence. This clone was counted between two and nine times. Its antigen is currently not known. Base qualities are not at hand, and no much larger clone is one base apart. Library method: the immunoSEQ multiplex PCR assay. For the multiplex PCR, a mixture combining 60 forward primers for TCR Vbeta segments and 13 reverse primers for TCR Jbeta segments was used. The CDR3 region of rearranged TCR beta genes was amplified from genomic DNA with a multiplex PCR assay. The amplified TCR beta libraries were sequenced on the Illumina HiSeq System as 87-base-pair reads. In the source study's methods: In a later analysis, 80 million or so unique TCR beta chains were counted across the approximately 640 repertoires, and some 10 million of these chains were shared by at least two donors. Raw reads were error-corrected and collapsed into unique sequences with a nearest-neighbor algorithm that merged closely related sequences to remove PCR and sequencing errors. CDR3 sequences were aligned to IMGT reference sequences to assign V, D and J gene segments. For a sequence to be retained, a match of at least six nucleotides to both a V gene segment and a J gene segment was required. Rearrangements were classified as productive when the CDR3 lacked stop codons and remained in frame with V and J, and all other rearrangements were classified as non-productive. CDR3 was defined by IMGT convention, running from the second conserved V-encoded cysteine to the conserved J-encoded phenylalanine. Sequences without an unambiguous match to a single V gene segment were excluded from the earlier analysis of 450 to 650 of the donors. In an earlier analysis of approximately 550 of the donors, V segments were called functional above 56.7% productive rearrangements and were called segregating when the between-donor standard deviation exceeded 5%. A statistical classification framework was built for diagnosing cytomegalovirus status from the catalog of TCR beta chain sequences. V and J gene assignment, in a later analysis, came from comparing TCR nucleotide sequences with IMGT/GENE-DB human TR gene sequences. A later analysis assigned CDR3 sequences and most-parsimonious VDJ recombination scenarios with the TCRdist pipeline. In a later analysis, each TCR beta chain was defined by its CDR3 amino acid sequence together with its V-gene family, and reads without a unique V-gene family were excluded. As a way to deal with suspected cross-contamination and a sequencing artifact, a later analysis dropped under 600 nucleotide sequences that were highly shared and had low generation probability. In a later analysis, a clonal expansion index was calculated for each public chain from normalized within-repertoire ranks of inferred template counts. In a later analysis, generation probabilities were computed using a VDJ recombination model fitted to out-of-frame rearrangements, and the results were checked against IGoR. A later analysis scored TCR-TCR, TCR-HLA and TCR-CMV co-occurrence with hypergeometric tests, applying a repertoire-size bias correction to TCR pairs. To estimate false discovery rates, a later analysis permuted the HLA or CMV assignments 20 times. A later analysis grouped co-occurring TCRs with DBSCAN, adding TCRdist sequence similarity when clustering within HLA-allele-positive subsets. Repertoires with fewer than 30,000 or more than 120,000 public chains, plus five repertoires with anomalous nucleotide sharing, were excluded from co-occurrence clustering. TCRdb limited this immuneACCESS table to in-frame rearrangements with V and J called. A share of clones is missing; checked studies link under half to unresolved V genes, and the rest is unexplained. V, J and clone size derive from that table, while D and trimming were established from the DNA sequence. For this sample there are under 150,000 clones; over 60% appear just once. The ten largest clones capture approximately 0.9% of the sample.

This sample was included in a study of cytomegalovirus exposure and HLA in healthy donors (dated 2017 in TCRdb). Concerning the study at large: In an earlier analysis of under 600 of the donors, about 270 Gb of sequence data and 90 million to 120 million unique TCR beta sequences from about 180 million T cells were reported. The study aimed to test whether cataloging public T cell receptors could reveal signatures of past pathogen exposure. An early release covering about 600 HLA-typed donors comprised about 300 gigabases of sequencing data and approximately 85 million unique TCR sequences. A later analysis re-examined previously published TCR beta repertoires from 600 to 700 donors and added high-resolution HLA genotyping to investigate patterns of TCR occurrence. Typing coverage varied by locus: about 620-640 donors for A, B, C, DRB1 and DQB1; about 520 for DQA1; 606 for DPA1; roughly 450 for DPB1. To predict cytomegalovirus infection status, the study combined high-throughput TCR immunosequencing, statistical association of individual TCRs with disease status, and machine learning. Both class I and class II loci were covered by HLA typing, at four-digit resolution. In the later analysis, no new phenotypic data were used to find candidate immune exposures; instead, reliance was placed on TCR beta sequences and their occurrence across donors. Using immunosequencing, the study profiled T cell repertoires from 550 to 750 subjects and related those repertoires to cytomegalovirus serostatus. Across around 400 genotyped donors of the cohort, an average of approximately 240,000 unique TCR beta nucleotide sequences per donor were sequenced, and approximately 19% of those sequences were non-productive. A later genetic analysis took genome-wide SNP genotypes for 398 of the 666 donors and used that subset as a discovery cohort. An earlier analysis of several hundred of the donors applied high-throughput TCR beta sequencing to assess whether each TCR beta V gene segment acted as functional or pseudogenic. Donor age, sex, ethnicity and CMV serostatus were compiled together with the repertoire data. Every repertoire in the discovery cohort had been generated on one and the same sequencing platform. Among the roughly 400 genotyped donors, roughly 80% belonged to the genetic ancestry cluster associated with self-reported Caucasian donors. Roughly five DR-DQ haplotypes were handled as single units for association and clustering because linkage in the cohort was strong. Besides the first cohort of around 670 subjects, a separate validation cohort made up of 120 different subjects was used.

Results and caveats for the whole study, not just this receptor: Sequencing depth was assumed to be roughly uniform across donors in the presence/absence analyses, though that assumption may not hold. The authors suggested that the approach could potentially be extended to other disease states and immunological phenotypes. The classifier was reported to diagnose cytomegalovirus status with high specificity and sensitivity in both the original and validation cohorts. A cluster of highly shared sequence variants was judged likely to represent a technical artifact of the sequencing pipeline. At a false discovery rate of 0.05, a later analysis linked 16,951 TCR beta sequences to specific HLA alleles. According to a later analysis, most CMV-associated TCR beta chains appeared to be HLA-restricted, and the HLA associations seemed to be driven largely by CMV exposure. In vitro tests confirmed that a few of the cytomegalovirus-associated TCR beta chains recognize cytomegalovirus antigens. In a later genetic analysis, a missense DCLRE1C variant was associated with V-gene and J-gene trimming of TCR beta chains, and the association was replicated in an independent cohort. A further reported finding was that TCR beta sequences accurately predicted the HLA-A and HLA-B alleles for most subjects in the first cohort. In a later analysis, HLA-associated TCR beta chains showed more clonal expansion and lower generation probabilities than non-associated chains that were equally common. Around 16 rarely observed V segments, including chromosome 9 orphons, were excluded from the earlier analysis of approximately 500 of the donors because counts were too low. Several of the top co-occurrence clusters appeared to be linked to parvovirus B19, influenza, CMV and Epstein-Barr virus, according to a later analysis. Some IMGT-functional V segments, including TRBV6-2 and TRBV6-3, could not be distinguished by the 87-base-pair reads and were therefore excluded. In a later analysis, the rate of TCR association differed among HLA loci, with DRB1 alleles having the most associated TCRs and HLA-C alleles having the fewest. Because HLA typing was unavailable for some donors at each locus, only the typed subset was used in association tests. Across donors, most TCR sequences were observed very rarely, whereas some public TCRs were present in many individuals. Linkage disequilibrium might explain the correlated functional status among segregating V segments, but an unknown experimental factor could not be ruled out. According to a later genetic analysis, donors in an Asian-associated ancestry cluster had fewer N-insertions in productive TCRs than the approximately 690-donor mean. The study gave a list of about 150 TCR beta chains associated with cytomegalovirus. Immune exposure information for the cohort was limited to CMV serostatus. Assigning TCR associations to individual alleles was difficult when HLA alleles, especially DR and DQ, strongly co-occurred. Only TCR beta chains were sequenced in this cohort, and the absence of alpha or paired-chain data limited detectable features. In an earlier analysis of 587 of the donors, most TCR beta V segments appeared in productive rearrangements about 90% or about 30% of the time, broadly matching IMGT annotations.

From a lookup of the germline V gene, CDR1 and CDR2 are SGHAT and FQNNGV. V has 4 bases trimmed and J has 4 bases trimmed; junction bases matching no gene number 8. CDR3 length: 15 amino acids, cysteine to phenylalanine. Only the CDR3 DNA is retained, 45 bases long and in frame from the first base. The cohort consisted of more than 650 healthy bone marrow donors. All cohort members were sampled while nominally healthy, although unrecorded immune exposures were likely present. The donor was CMV seronegative and was included in the group of over 300 seronegative cohort members. Every donor gave a peripheral blood sample, and the peripheral blood mononuclear cells from that sample were used for TCR beta sequencing. The Qiagen DNeasy Blood Extraction Kit was used to extract genomic DNA from the blood cell samples.

The material sequenced was PBMCs. The source of this sequence is a woman aged 60-75 years in good health and CMV-seronegative. Recombination joined TRBV11-2 with TRBJ2-7, and TRBD2 matches 9 of the central bases. The CDR3 sequence is CASSSRTGLAYEQYF. The DNA reads TGTGCCAGCAGCTCCCGGACGGGACTAGCATACGAGCAGTACTTC.